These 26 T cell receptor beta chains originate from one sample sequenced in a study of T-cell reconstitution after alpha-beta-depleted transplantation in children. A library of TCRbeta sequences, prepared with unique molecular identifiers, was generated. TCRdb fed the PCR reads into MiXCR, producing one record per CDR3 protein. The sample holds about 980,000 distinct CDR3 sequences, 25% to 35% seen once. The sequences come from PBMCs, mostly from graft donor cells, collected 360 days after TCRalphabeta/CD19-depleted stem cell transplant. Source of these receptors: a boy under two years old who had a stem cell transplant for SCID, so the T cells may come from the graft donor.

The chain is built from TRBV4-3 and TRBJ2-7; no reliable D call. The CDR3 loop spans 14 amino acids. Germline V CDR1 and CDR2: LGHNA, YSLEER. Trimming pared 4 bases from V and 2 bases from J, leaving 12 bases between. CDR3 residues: CASSPFGGPYEQYF. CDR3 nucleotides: TGCGCCAGCAGCCCGTTTGGCGGACCCTACGAGCAGTACTTC.

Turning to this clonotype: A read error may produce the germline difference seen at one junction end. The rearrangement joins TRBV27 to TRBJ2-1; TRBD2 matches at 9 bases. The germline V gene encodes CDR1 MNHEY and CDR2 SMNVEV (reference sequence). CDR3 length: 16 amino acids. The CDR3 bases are TGTGACAGCAGTTTCTTCGGCCTAGCGGGGTTCAATGAGCAGTTCTTC. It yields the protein CDSSFFGLAGFNEQFF.

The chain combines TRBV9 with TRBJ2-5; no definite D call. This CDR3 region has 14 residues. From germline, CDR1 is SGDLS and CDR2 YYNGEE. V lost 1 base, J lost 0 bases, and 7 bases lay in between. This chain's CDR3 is CASSVWIDQETQYF. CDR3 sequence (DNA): TGTGCCAGCAGCGTATGGATAGACCAAGAGACCCAGTACTTC.

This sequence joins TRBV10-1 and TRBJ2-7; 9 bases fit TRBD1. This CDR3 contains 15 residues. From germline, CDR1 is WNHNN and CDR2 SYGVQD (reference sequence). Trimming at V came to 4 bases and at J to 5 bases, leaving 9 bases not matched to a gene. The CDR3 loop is CASSGRDRDGNEQYF. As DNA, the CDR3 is TGCGCCAGCAGTGGTCGGGACAGGGATGGTAACGAGCAGTACTTC.

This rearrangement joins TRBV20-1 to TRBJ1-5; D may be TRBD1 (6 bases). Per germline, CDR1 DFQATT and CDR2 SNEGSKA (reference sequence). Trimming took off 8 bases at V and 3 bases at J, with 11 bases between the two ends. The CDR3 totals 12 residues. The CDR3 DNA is TGCAGTTCGACAGGTCCCAATCAGCCCCAGCATTTT. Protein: CSSTGPNQPQHF.

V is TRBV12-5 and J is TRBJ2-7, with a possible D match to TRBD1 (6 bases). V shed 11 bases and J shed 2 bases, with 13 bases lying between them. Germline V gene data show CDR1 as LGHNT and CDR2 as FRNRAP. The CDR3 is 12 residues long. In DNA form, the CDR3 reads TGTGCTCCCCCGGGACAACCCTACGAGCAGTACTTC. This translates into CAPPGQPYEQYF.

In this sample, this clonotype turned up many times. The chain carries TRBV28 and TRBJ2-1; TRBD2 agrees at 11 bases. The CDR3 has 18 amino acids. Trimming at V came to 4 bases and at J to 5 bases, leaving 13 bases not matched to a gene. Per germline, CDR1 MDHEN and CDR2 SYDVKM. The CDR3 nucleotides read TGTGCCAGCAGTTGGGAGACTAGCGGGGCCCTTCTTCACAATGAGCAGTTCTTC. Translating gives CASSWETSGALLHNEQFF.

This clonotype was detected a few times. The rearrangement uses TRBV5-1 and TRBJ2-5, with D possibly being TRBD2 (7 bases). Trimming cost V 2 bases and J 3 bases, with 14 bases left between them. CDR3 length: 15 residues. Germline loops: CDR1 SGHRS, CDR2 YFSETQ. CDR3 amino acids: CASSFGGGAEETQYF. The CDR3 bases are TGCGCCAGCAGCTTCGGAGGGGGGGCCGAAGAGACCCAGTACTTC.

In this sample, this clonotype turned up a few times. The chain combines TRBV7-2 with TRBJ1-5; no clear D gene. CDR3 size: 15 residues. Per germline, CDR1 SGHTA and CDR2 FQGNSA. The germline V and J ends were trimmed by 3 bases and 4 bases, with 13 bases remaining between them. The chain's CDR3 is CASSFSETLNQPQHF. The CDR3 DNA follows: TGTGCCAGCAGCTTTAGCGAGACCCTAAATCAGCCCCAGCATTTT.

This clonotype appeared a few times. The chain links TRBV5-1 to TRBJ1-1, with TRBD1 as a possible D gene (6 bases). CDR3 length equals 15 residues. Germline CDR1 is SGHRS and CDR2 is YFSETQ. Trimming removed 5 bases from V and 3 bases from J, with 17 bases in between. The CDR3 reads CASRSQQGLDTEAFF. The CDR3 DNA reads TGCGCCAGCAGATCCCAACAGGGACTGGACACTGAAGCTTTCTTT.

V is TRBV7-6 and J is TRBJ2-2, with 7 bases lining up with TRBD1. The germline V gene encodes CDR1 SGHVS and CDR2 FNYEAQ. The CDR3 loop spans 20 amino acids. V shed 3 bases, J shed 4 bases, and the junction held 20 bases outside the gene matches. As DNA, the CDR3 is TGTGCCAGCAGCTTGTCAGGGGGATACTCCGCACTCCTGGGCACCGGGGAGCTGTTTTTT. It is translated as CASSLSGGYSALLGTGELFF.

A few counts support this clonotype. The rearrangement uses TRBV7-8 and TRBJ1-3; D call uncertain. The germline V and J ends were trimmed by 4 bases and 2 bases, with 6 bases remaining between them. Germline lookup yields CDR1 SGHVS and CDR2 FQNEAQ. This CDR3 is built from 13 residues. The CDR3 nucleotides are TGTGCCAGCAGCTCCTCTACTGGAAACACCATATATTTT. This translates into CASSSSTGNTIYF.

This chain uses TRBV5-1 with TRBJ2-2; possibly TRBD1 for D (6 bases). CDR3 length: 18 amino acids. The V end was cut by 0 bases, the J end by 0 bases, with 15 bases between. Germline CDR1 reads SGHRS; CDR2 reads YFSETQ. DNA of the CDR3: TGCGCCAGCAGCTTGGCTGGGACACTAAACGCGAACACCGGGGAGCTGTTTTTT. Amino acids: CASSLAGTLNANTGELFF. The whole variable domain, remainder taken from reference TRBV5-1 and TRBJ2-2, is KAGVTQTPRYLIKTRGQQVTLSCSPISGHRSVSWYQQTPGQGLQFLFEYFSETQRNKGNFPGRFSGRQFSNSRSEMNVSTLELGDSALYLCASSLAGTLNANTGELFFGEGSRLTVL.

The CDR3 here is CASSPSGTGSYEQYF. The DNA for the CDR3 is TGTGCCAGCAGCCCCTCCGGGACAGGCTCCTACGAGCAGTACTTC. The chain combines TRBV12-3 or TRBV12-4 with TRBJ2-7, with TRBD1 identical over 8 bases. This CDR3 comprises 15 residues. The V and J ends lost 6 bases and 0 bases, in that order; junction bases with no gene match: 7.

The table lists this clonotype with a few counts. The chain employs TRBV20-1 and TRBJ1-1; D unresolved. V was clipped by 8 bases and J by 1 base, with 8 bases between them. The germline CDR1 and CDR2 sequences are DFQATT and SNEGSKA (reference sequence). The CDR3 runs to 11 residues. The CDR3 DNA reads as TGCAGTACTCGACAGAACACTGAAGCTTTCTTT. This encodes CSTRQNTEAFF.

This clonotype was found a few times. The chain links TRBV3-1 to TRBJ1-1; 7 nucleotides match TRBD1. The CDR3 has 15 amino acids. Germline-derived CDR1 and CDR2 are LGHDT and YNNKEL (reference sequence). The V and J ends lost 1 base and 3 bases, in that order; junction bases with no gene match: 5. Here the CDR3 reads CASSQGAGGHTEAFF. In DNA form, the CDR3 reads TGTGCCAGCAGCCAAGGGGCAGGGGGACACACTGAAGCTTTCTTT. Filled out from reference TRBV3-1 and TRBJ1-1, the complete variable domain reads DTAVSQTPKYLVTQMGNDKSIKCEQNLGHDTMYWYKQDSKKFLKIMFSYNNKELIINETVPNRFSPKSPDKAHLNLHINSLELGDSAVYFCASSQGAGGHTEAFFGQGTRLTVV.

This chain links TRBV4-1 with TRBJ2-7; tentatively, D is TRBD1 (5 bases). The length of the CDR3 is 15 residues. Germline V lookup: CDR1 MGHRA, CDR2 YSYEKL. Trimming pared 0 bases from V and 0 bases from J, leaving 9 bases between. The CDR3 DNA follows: TGCGCCAGCAGCCAAGAGGCCAGGGTCTCCTACGAGCAGTACTTC. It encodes CASSQEARVSYEQYF.

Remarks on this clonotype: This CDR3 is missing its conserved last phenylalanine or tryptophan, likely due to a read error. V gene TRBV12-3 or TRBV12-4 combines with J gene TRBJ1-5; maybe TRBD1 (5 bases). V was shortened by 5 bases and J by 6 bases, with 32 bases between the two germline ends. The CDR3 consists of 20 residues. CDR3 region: CASSLSEPAGSFSGSQPQHY. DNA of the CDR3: TGTGCCAGCAGTCTCTCCGAACCGGCAGGGTCCTTTTCTGGTTCTCAGCCCCAGCATTAT.

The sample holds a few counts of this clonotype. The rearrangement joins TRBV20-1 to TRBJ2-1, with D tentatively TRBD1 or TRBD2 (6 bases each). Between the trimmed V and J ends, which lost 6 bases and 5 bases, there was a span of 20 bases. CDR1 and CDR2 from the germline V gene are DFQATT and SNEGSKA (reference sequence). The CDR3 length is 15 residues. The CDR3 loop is CSARAAGQPHNEQFF. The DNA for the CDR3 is TGCAGTGCCCGCGCGGCGGGACAACCTCACAATGAGCAGTTCTTC.

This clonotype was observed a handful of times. The CDR3, as DNA: TGTGCCAGCAGTGAAGCGCCAGCGGGGGGAAATGAGCAGTTCTTC. This encodes CASSEAPAGGNEQFF. The J gene is TRBJ2-1, the V gene TRBV6-1; 9 bases match TRBD2. Germline V lookup: CDR1 MNHNS, CDR2 SASEGT. The CDR3 contains 15 residues. Germline trimming cut 0 bases from V and 7 bases from J; bases unmatched to any gene: 4.

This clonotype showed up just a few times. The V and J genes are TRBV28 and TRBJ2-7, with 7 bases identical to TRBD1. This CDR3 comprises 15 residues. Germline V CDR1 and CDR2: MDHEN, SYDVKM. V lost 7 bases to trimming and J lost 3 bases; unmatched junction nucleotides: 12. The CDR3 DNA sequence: TGTGCCAGCACCACCGGACAGGCCCCGCACTACGAGCAGTACTTC. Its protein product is CASTTGQAPHYEQYF.

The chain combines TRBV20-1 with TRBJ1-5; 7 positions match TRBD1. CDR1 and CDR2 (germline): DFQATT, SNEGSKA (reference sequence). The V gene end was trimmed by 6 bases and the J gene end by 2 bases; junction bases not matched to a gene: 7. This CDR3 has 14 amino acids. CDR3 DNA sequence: TGCAGTGCCTCCTCTGACAGGGGCAATCAGCCCCAGCATTTT. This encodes CSASSDRGNQPQHF.

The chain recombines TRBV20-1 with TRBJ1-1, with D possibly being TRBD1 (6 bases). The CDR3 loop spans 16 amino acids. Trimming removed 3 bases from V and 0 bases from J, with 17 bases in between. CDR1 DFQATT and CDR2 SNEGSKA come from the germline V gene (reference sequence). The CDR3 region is CSASLQGRAMNTEAFF. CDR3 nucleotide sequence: TGCAGTGCTAGCCTCCAGGGGAGGGCTATGAACACTGAAGCTTTCTTT.

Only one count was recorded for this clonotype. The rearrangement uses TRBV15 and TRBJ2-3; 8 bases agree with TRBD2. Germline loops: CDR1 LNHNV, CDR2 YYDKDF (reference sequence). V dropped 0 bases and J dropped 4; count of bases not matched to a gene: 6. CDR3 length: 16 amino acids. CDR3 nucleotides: TGTGCCACCAGCAGAGATCTACGGGGGGGTGCAGATACGCAGTATTTT. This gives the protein CATSRDLRGGADTQYF.

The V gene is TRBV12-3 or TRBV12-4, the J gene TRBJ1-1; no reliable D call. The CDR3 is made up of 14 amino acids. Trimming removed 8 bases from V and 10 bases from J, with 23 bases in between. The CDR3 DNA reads TGTGCCAGCCGGTATCGGCAGGCTACGCGAGGAGCTTTCTTT. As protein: CASRYRQATRGAFF.

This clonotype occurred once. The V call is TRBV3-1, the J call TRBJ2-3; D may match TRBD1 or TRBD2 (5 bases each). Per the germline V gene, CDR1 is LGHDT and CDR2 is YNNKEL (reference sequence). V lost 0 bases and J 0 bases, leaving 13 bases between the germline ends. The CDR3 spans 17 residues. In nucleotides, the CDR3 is TGTGCCAGCAGCCAAGATAGGTGGGGGATTAGCACAGATACGCAGTATTTT. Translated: CASSQDRWGISTDTQYF.